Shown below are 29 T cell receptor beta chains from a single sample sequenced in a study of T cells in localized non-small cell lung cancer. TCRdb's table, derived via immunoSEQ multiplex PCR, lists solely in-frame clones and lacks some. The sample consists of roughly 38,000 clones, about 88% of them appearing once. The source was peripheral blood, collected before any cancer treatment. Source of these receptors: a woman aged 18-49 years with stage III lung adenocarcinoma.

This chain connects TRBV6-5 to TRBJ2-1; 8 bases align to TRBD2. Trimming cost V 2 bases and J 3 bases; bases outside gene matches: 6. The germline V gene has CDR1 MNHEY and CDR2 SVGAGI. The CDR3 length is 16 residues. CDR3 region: CASSYRSGGVYNEQFF. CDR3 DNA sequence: TGTGCCAGCAGTTACCGTTCGGGGGGGGTCTACAATGAGCAGTTCTTC.

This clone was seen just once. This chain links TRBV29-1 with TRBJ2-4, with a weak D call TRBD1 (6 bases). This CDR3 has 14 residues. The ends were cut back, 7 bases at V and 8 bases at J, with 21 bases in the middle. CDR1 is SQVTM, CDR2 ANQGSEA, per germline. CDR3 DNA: TGCAGCGCCTCTAGGTTGGGGACAAGGGACATTCAGTACTTC. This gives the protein CSASRLGTRDIQYF.

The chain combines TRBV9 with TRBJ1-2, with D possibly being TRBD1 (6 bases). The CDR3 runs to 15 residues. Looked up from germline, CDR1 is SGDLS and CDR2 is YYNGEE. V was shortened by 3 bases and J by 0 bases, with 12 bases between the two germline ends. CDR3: CASSGGAGANYGYTF. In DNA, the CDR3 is TGTGCCAGCAGCGGTGGGGCAGGGGCTAACTATGGCTACACCTTC.

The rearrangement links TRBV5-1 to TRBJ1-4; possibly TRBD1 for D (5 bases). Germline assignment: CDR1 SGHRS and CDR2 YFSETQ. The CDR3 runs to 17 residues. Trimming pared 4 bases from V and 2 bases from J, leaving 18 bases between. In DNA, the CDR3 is TGCGCCAGCAGCCCGGGAGGGCCAGGGTGGACTAATGAAAAACTGTTTTTT. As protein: CASSPGGPGWTNEKLFF.

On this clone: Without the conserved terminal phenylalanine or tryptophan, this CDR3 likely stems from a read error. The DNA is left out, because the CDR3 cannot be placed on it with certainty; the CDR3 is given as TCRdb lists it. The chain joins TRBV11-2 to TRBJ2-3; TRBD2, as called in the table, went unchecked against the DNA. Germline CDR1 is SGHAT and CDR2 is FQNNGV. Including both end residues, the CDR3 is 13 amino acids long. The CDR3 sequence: CASSLFGTTHQNY.

CDR3 sequence (DNA): TGTGCCAGTAGATCGACTGGGACTGAAGCTTTCTTT. As protein: CASRSTGTEAFF. V is TRBV19 and J is TRBJ1-1; D not resolved. Trimming shortened V by 6 bases and J by 5 bases, and 10 bases separated the two germline ends. The germline CDR1 and CDR2 sequences are LNHDA and SQIVND (reference sequence). This CDR3 is built from 12 residues.

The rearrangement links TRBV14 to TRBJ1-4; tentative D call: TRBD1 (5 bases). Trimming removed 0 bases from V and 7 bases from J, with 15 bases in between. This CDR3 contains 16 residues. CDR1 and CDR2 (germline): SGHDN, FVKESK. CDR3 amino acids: CASSQELTDRSEKLFF. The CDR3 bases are TGTGCCAGCAGCCAAGAACTTACCGACAGATCTGAAAAACTGTTTTTT.

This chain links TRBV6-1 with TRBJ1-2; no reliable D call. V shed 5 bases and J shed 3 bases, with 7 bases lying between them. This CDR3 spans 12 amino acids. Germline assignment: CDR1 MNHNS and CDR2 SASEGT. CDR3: CASSRDDYGYTF. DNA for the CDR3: TGTGCCAGCAGTAGAGATGACTATGGCTACACCTTC.

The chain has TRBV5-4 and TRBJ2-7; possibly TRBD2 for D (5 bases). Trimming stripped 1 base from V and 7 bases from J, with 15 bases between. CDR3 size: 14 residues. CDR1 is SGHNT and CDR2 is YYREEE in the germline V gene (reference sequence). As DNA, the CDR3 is TGTGCCAGCAGCTTGTTTCAAGCTCCGGGGGAGCAGTACTTC. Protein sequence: CASSLFQAPGEQYF.

DNA for the CDR3: TGTGCCAGCAGCTCGACAGGGGTCCCTGAAGCTTTCTTT. Protein sequence: CASSSTGVPEAFF. V and J are TRBV7-9 and TRBJ1-1; 8 bases are shared with TRBD1. Germline V CDR1 and CDR2: SEHNR, FQNEAQ (reference sequence). With 4 bases clipped from V and 6 bases from J, the junction kept 4 bases outside the gene matches. The CDR3 length is 13 residues. The full variable domain, completed using reference TRBV7-9 and TRBJ1-1, is DTGVSQNPRHKITKRGQNVTFRCDPISEHNRLYWYRQTLGQGPEFLTYFQNEAQLEKSRLLSDRFSAERPKGSFSTLEIQRTEQGDSAMYLCASSSTGVPEAFFGQGTRLTVV.

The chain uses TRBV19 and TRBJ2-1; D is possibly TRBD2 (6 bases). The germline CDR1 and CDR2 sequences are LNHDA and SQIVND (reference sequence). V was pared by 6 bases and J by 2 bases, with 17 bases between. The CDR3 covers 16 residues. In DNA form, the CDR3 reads TGTGCCAGTAGCACCACTTGGGGGGTCACCTACAATGAGCAGTTCTTC. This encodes CASSTTWGVTYNEQFF.

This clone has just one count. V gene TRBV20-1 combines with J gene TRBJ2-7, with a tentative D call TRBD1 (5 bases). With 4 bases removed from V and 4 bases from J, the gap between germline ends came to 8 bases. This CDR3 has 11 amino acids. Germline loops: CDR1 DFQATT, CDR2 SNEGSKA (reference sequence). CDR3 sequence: CSATRAYEQYF. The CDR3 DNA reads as TGCAGTGCTACCAGGGCTTACGAGCAGTACTTC.

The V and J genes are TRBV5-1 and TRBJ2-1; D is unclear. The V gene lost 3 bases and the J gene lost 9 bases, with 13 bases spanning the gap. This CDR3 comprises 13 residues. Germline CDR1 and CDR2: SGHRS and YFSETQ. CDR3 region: CASSWTGLGEQFF. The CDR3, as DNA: TGCGCCAGCAGCTGGACCGGTTTGGGTGAGCAGTTCTTC.

The CDR3 coding sequence is TGTGCCAGTAGTGGAGGGGTGTACCAAGAGACCCAGTACTTC. Its translation is CASSGGVYQETQYF. The chain combines TRBV19 with TRBJ2-5; the D gene is possibly TRBD2 (6 bases). This CDR3 has 14 residues. With 5 bases removed from V and 0 bases from J, the gap between germline ends came to 10 bases. Germline V lookup: CDR1 LNHDA, CDR2 SQIVND (reference sequence).

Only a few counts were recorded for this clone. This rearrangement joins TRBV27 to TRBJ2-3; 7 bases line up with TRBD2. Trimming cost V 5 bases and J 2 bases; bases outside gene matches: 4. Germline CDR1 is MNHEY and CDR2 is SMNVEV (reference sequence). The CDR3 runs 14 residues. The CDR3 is CASSRAGHTDTQYF. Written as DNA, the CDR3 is TGTGCCAGCAGTAGAGCGGGGCACACAGATACGCAGTATTTT.

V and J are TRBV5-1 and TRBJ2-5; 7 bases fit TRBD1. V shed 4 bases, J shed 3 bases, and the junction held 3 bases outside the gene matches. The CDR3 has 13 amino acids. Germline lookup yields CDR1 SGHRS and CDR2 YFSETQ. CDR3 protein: CASSPGTEETQYF. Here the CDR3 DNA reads TGCGCCAGCAGCCCCGGGACAGAAGAGACCCAGTACTTC.

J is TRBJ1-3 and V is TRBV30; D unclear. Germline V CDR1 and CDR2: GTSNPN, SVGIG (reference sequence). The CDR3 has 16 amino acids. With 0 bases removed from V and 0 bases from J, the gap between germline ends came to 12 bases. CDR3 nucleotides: TGTGCCTGGAGTGTAAGGGCCACTTACTCTGGAAACACCATATATTTT. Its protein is CAWSVRATYSGNTIYF.

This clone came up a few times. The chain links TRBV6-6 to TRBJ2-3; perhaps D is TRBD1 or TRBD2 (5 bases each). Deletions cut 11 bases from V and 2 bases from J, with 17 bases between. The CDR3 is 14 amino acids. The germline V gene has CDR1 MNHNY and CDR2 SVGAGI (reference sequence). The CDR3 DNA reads TGTGCCCTAGGGACGGATCTCCTCACAGATACGCAGTATTTT. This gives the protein CALGTDLLTDTQYF.

The CDR3 sequence is CASSPGSMNTQYF. For the CDR3, the DNA is TGTGCCAGCAGTCCGGGATCCATGAATACCCAGTACTTC. This chain links TRBV2 with TRBJ2-5; the D gene is possibly TRBD2 (5 bases). The V gene lost 5 bases and the J gene lost 8 bases, with 15 bases spanning the gap. Germline V gene sequence: CDR1 SNHLY, CDR2 FYNNEI. This CDR3 is built from 13 residues.

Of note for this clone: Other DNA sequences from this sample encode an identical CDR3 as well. CDR3 amino acids: CASSQQETQYF. CDR3 DNA: TGCGCCAGTTCGCAACAAGAGACCCAGTACTTC. The rearrangement joins TRBV5-1 to TRBJ2-5, with D unclear. The CDR3 extends over 11 amino acids. Trimming shortened V by 8 bases and J by 2 bases, and 7 bases separated the two germline ends. Germline V CDR1 and CDR2: SGHRS, YFSETQ.

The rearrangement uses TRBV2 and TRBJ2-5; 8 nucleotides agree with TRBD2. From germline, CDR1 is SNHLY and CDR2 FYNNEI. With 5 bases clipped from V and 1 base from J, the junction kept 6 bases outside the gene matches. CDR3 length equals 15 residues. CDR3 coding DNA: TGTGCCAGCAGTAGTCGGGGGGGCCCCCAAGAGACCCAGTACTTC. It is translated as CASSSRGGPQETQYF.

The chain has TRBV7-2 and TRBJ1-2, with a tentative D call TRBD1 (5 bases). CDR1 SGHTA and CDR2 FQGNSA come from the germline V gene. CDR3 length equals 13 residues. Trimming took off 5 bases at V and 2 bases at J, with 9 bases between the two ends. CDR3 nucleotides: TGTGCCAGCAGCCCGGACACGAACTATGGCTACACCTTC. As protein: CASSPDTNYGYTF.

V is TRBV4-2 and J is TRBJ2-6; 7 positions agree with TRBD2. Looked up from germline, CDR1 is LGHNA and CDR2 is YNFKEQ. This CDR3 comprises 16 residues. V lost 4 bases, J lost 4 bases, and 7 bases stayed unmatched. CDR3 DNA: TGTGCCAGCAGCCCCGTCCTGCGGGGGGGGGCCAACGTCCTGACTTTC. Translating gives CASSPVLRGGANVLTF.

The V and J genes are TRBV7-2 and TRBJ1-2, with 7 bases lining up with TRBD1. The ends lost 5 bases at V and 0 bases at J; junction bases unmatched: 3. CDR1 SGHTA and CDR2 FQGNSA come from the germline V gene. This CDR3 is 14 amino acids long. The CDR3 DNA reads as TGTGCCAGCAGCCCGGGACAGTCTAACTATGGCTACACCTTC. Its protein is CASSPGQSNYGYTF.

The CDR3 nucleotides read TGTGCCAGCAGCTTAGGGGACAGCCTGACTTACAATGAGCAGTTCTTC. Translation gives CASSLGDSLTYNEQFF. The rearrangement links TRBV7-6 to TRBJ2-1, with 7 nucleotides matching TRBD1. Germline V gene lookup returns CDR1 SGHVS and CDR2 FNYEAQ. The ends lost 1 base at V and 4 bases at J; junction bases unmatched: 7. The length of the CDR3 is 16 residues.

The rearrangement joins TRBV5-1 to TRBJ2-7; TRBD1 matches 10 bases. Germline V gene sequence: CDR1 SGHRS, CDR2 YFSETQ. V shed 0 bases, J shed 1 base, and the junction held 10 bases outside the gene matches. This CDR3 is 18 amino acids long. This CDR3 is CASSLAVTGGARSYEQYF. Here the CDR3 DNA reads TGCGCCAGCAGCTTGGCGGTGACAGGGGGCGCGAGGTCCTACGAGCAGTACTTC.

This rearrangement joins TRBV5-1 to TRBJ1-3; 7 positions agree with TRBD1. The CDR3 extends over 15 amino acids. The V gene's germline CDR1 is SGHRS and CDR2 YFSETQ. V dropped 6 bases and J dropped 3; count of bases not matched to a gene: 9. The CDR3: CASTAGGTVGNTIYF. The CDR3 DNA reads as TGCGCCAGCACCGCGGGAGGGACAGTTGGAAACACCATATATTTT.

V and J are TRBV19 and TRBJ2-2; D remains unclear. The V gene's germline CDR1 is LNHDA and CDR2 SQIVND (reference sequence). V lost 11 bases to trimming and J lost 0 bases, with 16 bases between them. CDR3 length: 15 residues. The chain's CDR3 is CAAKAGEANTGELFF. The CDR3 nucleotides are TGTGCCGCAAAAGCCGGAGAAGCGAACACCGGGGAGCTGTTTTTT. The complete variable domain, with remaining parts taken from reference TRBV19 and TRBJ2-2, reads DGGITQSPKYLFRKEGQNVTLSCEQNLNHDAMYWYRQDPGQGLRLIYYSQIVNDFQKGDIAEGYSVSREKKESFPLTVTSAQKNPTAFYLCAAKAGEANTGELFFGEGSRLTVL.

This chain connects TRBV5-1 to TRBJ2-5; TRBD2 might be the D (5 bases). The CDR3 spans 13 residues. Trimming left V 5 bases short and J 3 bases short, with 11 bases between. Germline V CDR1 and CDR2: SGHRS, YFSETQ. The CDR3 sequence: CASSTEGKETQYF. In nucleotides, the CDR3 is TGCGCCAGCAGTACCGAGGGCAAAGAGACCCAGTACTTC.